These T cell receptor beta chains were read from a single sample in a study of shared clonotypes between healthy human individuals. Clones were read by immunoSEQ multiplex PCR, and TCRdb kept only the in-frame ones, dropping some. The data contain approximately 600,000 clones, 90% to 95% of them seen just once; the ten biggest clones take up 0.11%. Material: naive CD8+ T cells sorted from blood. The receptors here all came from a woman younger than 45 in good health. Both conserved end residues are part of each CDR3. The order of the fields is D gene, V gene, clone size, J gene, CDR3 protein, CDR3 DNA. A D gene is named only where the DNA matches it firmly. A row's size may be missing; if present it is once, few, many or a size class.

>NA|TRBV7-8|NA|TRBJ2-1
CASSDRGFGDEQFF
TGTGCCAGCAGCGACCGGGGGTTTGGGGATGAGCAGTTCTTC
>TRBD1|TRBV19|NA|TRBJ2-1
CASVLATGGNNEQFF
TGTGCCAGTGTCCTCGCAACAGGGGGCAACAATGAGCAGTTCTTC
>TRBD2|TRBV7-7|once|TRBJ2-1
CASSLGSSGNPYNEQFF
TGTGCCAGCAGCTTAGGCTCTAGCGGGAATCCCTACAATGAGCAGTTCTTC
>NA|TRBV5-6|NA|TRBJ1-2
CASSLGAYGYTF
TGTGCCAGCAGCTTAGGCGCTTATGGCTACACCTTC
>NA|TRBV4-1|NA|TRBJ2-5
CASSQVRASIGGRTQYF
TGCGCCAGCAGCCAAGTTCGGGCAAGTATCGGGGGTCGGACCCAGTACTTC
>TRBD2|TRBV5-1|NA|TRBJ2-1
CASSTGLAGGYEQFF
TGCGCCAGCAGCACGGGACTAGCGGGAGGCTATGAGCAGTTCTTC
>NA|TRBV5-1|NA|TRBJ2-6
CASSLEQFLSGANVLTF
TGCGCCAGCAGCTTGGAACAGTTCCTCTCTGGGGCCAACGTCCTGACTTTC
>NA|TRBV4-1|NA|TRBJ1-3
CASSQRGGFPTSGNTIYF
TGCGCCAGCAGCCAACGAGGGGGTTTCCCCACCTCTGGAAACACCATATATTTT
>TRBD2|TRBV27|NA|TRBJ2-1
CASSLLAGAYYNEQFF
TGTGCCAGCAGTTTGCTAGCGGGAGCATACTACAATGAGCAGTTCTTC
>NA|TRBV7-8|NA|TRBJ2-5
CASSLGGSDLRPQETQYF
TGTGCCAGCAGCTTAGGGGGGAGCGATTTAAGACCCCAAGAGACCCAGTACTTC
>NA|TRBV7-9|NA|TRBJ1-1
CASSQPDAQGNTEAFF
TGTGCCAGCAGCCAACCGGATGCCCAGGGGAACACTGAAGCTTTCTTT
>NA|TRBV4-1|NA|TRBJ2-1
CASSQVNKQFF
TGCGCCAGCAGCCAAGTTAACAAGCAGTTCTTC
>TRBD2|TRBV11-3|NA|TRBJ2-1
CASSPSLAGGGWGEQFF
TGTGCCAGCAGCCCTAGCCTAGCGGGAGGGGGATGGGGTGAGCAGTTCTTC
>NA|TRBV28|NA|TRBJ2-7
CASSSPETYEQYF
TGTGCCAGCAGTTCCCCGGAGACCTACGAGCAGTACTTC
>NA|TRBV5-6|NA|TRBJ2-7
CASSAGQNYEQYF
TGTGCCAGCAGCGCGGGACAGAACTACGAGCAGTACTTC
>NA|TRBV7-3|NA|TRBJ2-7
CASSPTGVSYEQYF
TGTGCCAGCAGCCCGACAGGAGTATCCTACGAGCAGTACTTC
>NA|TRBV4-1|once|TRBJ1-3
CASSQMPGNTIYF
TGCGCCAGCAGCCAAATGCCTGGAAACACCATATATTTT
>NA|TRBV28|NA|TRBJ1-4
CASSSQEKLFF
TGTGCCAGCAGTTCCCAGGAAAAACTGTTTTTT
>NA|TRBV29-1|NA|TRBJ1-2
CSVRDIDGYTF
TGCAGCGTCAGGGACATCGATGGCTACACCTTC
>TRBD2|TRBV19|NA|TRBJ2-7
CASSIAAGVYEQYF
TGTGCCAGTAGTATCGCAGCGGGAGTATACGAGCAGTACTTC
>TRBD1|TRBV6-7|NA|TRBJ2-7
CASSLTGGTSYEQYF
TGTGCCAGCAGTTTGACAGGGGGTACCTCCTACGAGCAGTACTTC
>TRBD1|TRBV27|NA|TRBJ1-3
CASSFTGTVGNTIYF
TGTGCCAGCAGTTTTACCGGGACAGTCGGAAACACCATATATTTT
>TRBD2|TRBV4-2|NA|TRBJ2-5
CASSQDGRERETQYF
TGTGCCAGCAGCCAAGATGGGAGGGAAAGGGAGACCCAGTACTTC
>TRBD1|TRBV30|NA|TRBJ2-7
CAWDRGPSREQYF
TGTGCCTGGGACAGGGGGCCTTCGAGGGAGCAGTACTTC
>TRBD2|TRBV29-1|NA|TRBJ2-1
CSVEEGLAGAGNEQFF
TGCAGCGTTGAAGAAGGACTAGCGGGAGCGGGCAATGAGCAGTTCTTC
>TRBD2|TRBV29-1|NA|TRBJ2-7
CSVEEASGTSYEQYF
TGCAGCGTTGAAGAGGCTAGCGGGACCTCCTACGAGCAGTACTTC
>NA|TRBV18|NA|TRBJ1-2
CASSYVAVDLNYGYTF
TGTGCCAGCTCTTACGTCGCCGTAGATCTGAACTATGGCTACACCTTC
>NA|TRBV9|NA|TRBJ1-1
CASSVGGSTEAFF
TGTGCCAGCAGCGTAGGTGGCTCCACTGAAGCTTTCTTT
>NA|TRBV9|NA|TRBJ2-2
CASSPMGNTGELFF
TGTGCCAGCAGCCCGATGGGGAACACCGGGGAGCTGTTTTTT
>TRBD1|TRBV4-2|NA|TRBJ1-2
CASRRFMWGQEGGYTF
TGTGCCAGCAGGCGGTTCATGTGGGGACAGGAGGGTGGCTACACCTTC
>TRBD1|TRBV10-3|NA|TRBJ2-7
CAIQGQGHYEQYF
TGTGCCATCCAGGGACAGGGGCACTACGAGCAGTACTTC
>NA|TRBV15|NA|TRBJ1-5
CATSRGDPFEIYSNQPQHF
TGTGCCACCAGCAGAGGGGACCCCTTTGAAATATATAGCAATCAGCCCCAGCATTTT
>NA|TRBV14|NA|TRBJ1-1
CASSQGRGPQGAFF
TGTGCCAGCAGCCAAGGAAGAGGCCCCCAGGGAGCTTTCTTT
>NA|TRBV13|NA|TRBJ2-1
CASSYQSGYVSYNEQFF
TGTGCCAGCAGCTATCAAAGCGGGTACGTCTCCTACAATGAGCAGTTCTTC
>TRBD1|TRBV6-6|NA|TRBJ1-1
CASSYATGLNTEAFF
TGTGCCAGCAGTTATGCGACAGGGCTGAACACTGAAGCTTTCTTT
>NA|TRBV6-1|NA|TRBJ2-7
CASSELTILTDYEQYF
TGTGCCAGCAGTGAACTAACCATCCTCACGGACTACGAGCAGTACTTC
>TRBD2|TRBV15|NA|TRBJ2-1
CATGPKRNGTSGSNEQFF
TGTGCCACCGGACCAAAGCGAAACGGGACTAGCGGGAGTAATGAGCAGTTCTTC
>NA|TRBV2|NA|TRBJ2-1
CASIKSVRGGQQTYNEQFF
TGTGCCAGCATAAAGTCGGTTAGGGGGGGACAGCAAACCTACAATGAGCAGTTCTTC
>TRBD1|TRBV28|NA|TRBJ2-2
CASSWTGPNTGELFF
TGTGCCAGCAGTTGGACAGGACCGAACACCGGGGAGCTGTTTTTT